This T cell receptor (beta chain) was documented in a study of PD-1 blockade in classical Hodgkin lymphoma. Study-level findings and limits: Any patient who commenced nivolumab under 1 year after ASCT was excluded. Baseline diversity in complete responders resembled that of newly diagnosed patients. In newly diagnosed patients, baseline TCR diversity was reportedly below that of healthy donors.

In its sample, this clone was seen a few times. Its specificity is unknown. Sequencing used immunoSEQ multiplex PCR; TCRdb keeps in-frame clones, though not all of them. The sample has around 99,000 clones, roughly 81% seen once; the top ten hold roughly 16%. After autologous stem cell transplantation all patients relapsed, and prior brentuximab vedotin exposure differed between cohorts. Best responses fell into complete response, partial response or progressive disease. V was pared by 0 bases and J by 12 bases, with 10 bases between. The CDR3 spans 11 residues. CDR1 is GTSNPN, CDR2 SVGIG, per germline (reference sequence).

This sequence was found in a human donor with classical Hodgkin lymphoma. The J gene is TRBJ2-3, the V gene TRBV30, with D possibly being TRBD2 (6 bases). Sequencing was performed on peripheral blood mononuclear cells (PBMCs), taken before the second cycle of nivolumab. The CDR3 DNA is TGTGCCTGGAGTGTAGGAGGGCCCCAGTATTTT. Encoded protein: CAWSVGGPQYF.